This T cell receptor (beta chain) was identified during a study of T cells of healthy individuals. CDR1 SEHNR and CDR2 FQNEAQ come from the germline V gene (reference sequence). The CDR3 runs 16 residues. Trimming pared 5 bases from V and 0 bases from J, leaving 15 bases between. TCRdb passed the 5' RACE reads through MiXCR, listing each CDR3 protein once. This sample has 40,000 to 60,000 distinct CDR3 sequences, with roughly 14% found just once. The chain has TRBV7-9 and TRBJ2-3; D might be TRBD2 (6 bases). This receptor was identified in a human donor in good health. The CDR3 spells CASSPGLQVSTDTQYF. CDR3 DNA sequence: TGTGCCAGCAGCCCGGGACTCCAGGTCAGCACAGATACGCAGTATTTT.